This entry describes one T cell receptor (beta chain). Its cognate antigen is unknown. With 60 Vbeta and 13 Jbeta primers, the PCR was carried out. Here immunoSEQ multiplex PCR was the method, and the copy in TCRdb shows in-frame clones only, minus some. Here the sample spans tens of thousands of clones, approximately 82% being singletons. These data are taken from a study of cytomegalovirus exposure and HLA in healthy donors. Regarding the study as a whole: Generally TCR sequences proved uncommon, though certain public TCRs appeared in numerous donors. Links to common viral pathogens appeared, in a later analysis, for several of the most significant clusters. Cytomegalovirus status, reportedly, was diagnosed with high specificity and sensitivity by the classifier.

This CDR3 has 15 amino acids. The germline V and J ends were trimmed by 0 bases and 4 bases, with 11 bases remaining between them. CDR1 and CDR2 from the germline V gene are SGHAT and FQNNGV. The V call is TRBV11-2, the J call TRBJ2-3; D may be TRBD2 (6 bases). Sequencing was performed on PBMCs. The receptor's source is a man aged 40-50 years in good health and CMV-seronegative. The CDR3 is CASSLDGGIADTQYF. The CDR3 DNA sequence: TGTGCCAGCAGCTTAGATGGGGGGATCGCAGATACGCAGTATTTT.